Below, 24 T cell receptor beta chains from the same sample are listed, as sequenced in a study of T-cell reconstitution after alpha-beta-depleted transplantation in children. TCRbeta library preparation incorporated unique molecular identifiers. One entry per CDR3 protein results from TCRdb running MiXCR on the PCR reads. The sample has around 500,000 distinct CDR3 sequences; 23% are singletons. The sequencing used PBMCs, mostly from graft donor cells, collected 360 days after TCRalphabeta/CD19-depleted stem cell transplant. The receptors derive from a boy under two years old who had a stem cell transplant for acute myeloid leukemia, so the T cells may come from the graft donor.

The J gene is TRBJ2-3, the V gene TRBV24-1; D might be TRBD1 or TRBD2, each matching 5 bases. The CDR3 is made up of 14 amino acids. Germline V gene sequence: CDR1 KGHDR, CDR2 SFDVKD. V shed 4 bases and J shed 6 bases, with 13 bases lying between them. Written as DNA, the CDR3 is TGTGCCACCAGTGACCCGAGGGGCTTCGATACGCAGTATTTT. It translates to CATSDPRGFDTQYF.

This clonotype came up a few times. The chain combines TRBV7-2 with TRBJ2-1; 8 bases align to TRBD2. The J segment lost 1 base and the V segment lost 5 bases, leaving 7 bases of the junction unmatched. CDR3 length: 16 residues. Germline loops: CDR1 SGHTA, CDR2 FQGNSA. The DNA for the CDR3 is TGTGCCAGCAGCCCCCCTGGACTAGCTTCCTACAATGAGCAGTTCTTC. The encoded protein is CASSPPGLASYNEQFF.

This clonotype was seen only once. The rearrangement joins TRBV3-1 to TRBJ2-2; TRBD2 aligns across 9 bases. The CDR3 runs 20 residues. V trimming: 1 base; J trimming: 5 bases; junction bases outside the gene matches: 17. Germline CDR1 reads LGHDT; CDR2 reads YNNKEL (reference sequence). Here the CDR3 reads CASSQVLGDGSGGRTGELFF. CDR3 in DNA: TGTGCCAGCAGCCAAGTTTTGGGTGATGGCAGCGGGGGGCGTACCGGGGAGCTGTTTTTT.

A few counts support this clonotype. The rearrangement joins TRBV7-2 to TRBJ2-1; 7 nucleotides match TRBD1. The germline gives CDR1 SGHTA, CDR2 FQGNSA. This CDR3 spans 15 amino acids. V trimming: 7 bases; J trimming: 2 bases; junction bases outside the gene matches: 8. The CDR3 region has the DNA TGTGCCAGCACAGGGGGACGAGTCCCCTACAATGAGCAGTTCTTC. Its protein is CASTGGRVPYNEQFF.

This clonotype was counted ten times or more. The rearrangement joins TRBV7-2 to TRBJ1-6; unclear D gene. The germline V and J ends were trimmed by 8 bases and 7 bases, with 18 bases remaining between them. Germline CDR1 is SGHTA and CDR2 is FQGNSA. The length of the CDR3 is 15 residues. Here the CDR3 DNA reads TGTGCCAGCGGGCTGACTGGGAGGTACAATTCACCCCTCCACTTT. Its protein is CASGLTGRYNSPLHF.

This clonotype has at least ten counts. The chain is built from TRBV5-1 and TRBJ2-2; a possible D gene is TRBD1 (5 bases). Germline CDR1 and CDR2: SGHRS and YFSETQ. V dropped 4 bases and J dropped 4 bases, with 11 bases sitting between them. The CDR3 consists of 14 residues. The CDR3 here is CASSLDTGTGELFF. CDR3 nucleotides: TGCGCCAGCAGCCTGGACACCGGCACCGGGGAGCTGTTTTTT.

The V gene is TRBV15, the J gene TRBJ2-2; unclear D gene. This CDR3 is 14 amino acids long. Trimming cost V 7 bases and J 7 bases, with 16 bases left between them. The germline V gene has CDR1 LNHNV and CDR2 YYDKDF (reference sequence). CDR3 nucleotide sequence: TGTGCCACCACCTCAGACGGTGGGTTCGGGGAGCTGTTTTTT. Translated: CATTSDGGFGELFF.

This clonotype was found once. At one boundary the junction diverges from the germline segment, which might be a read error. The chain has TRBV6-5 and TRBJ1-1; the D gene is possibly TRBD1 (5 bases). Germline-derived CDR1 and CDR2 are MNHEY and SVGAGI. The CDR3 runs 15 residues. CDR3 sequence reads: CATSNHRTLNTEAFF. Here the CDR3 DNA reads TGTGCCACCAGTAACCACAGGACCCTGAACACTGAAGCTTTCTTT.

The sample holds a few counts of this clonotype. This chain uses TRBV20-1 with TRBJ1-5, with D uncertain. V lost 2 bases, J lost 7 bases, and 21 bases lay in between. Germline CDR1 DFQATT, CDR2 SNEGSKA (reference sequence). The CDR3 covers 16 residues. CDR3 sequence reads: CSARLSRASDIQPQHF. The CDR3 coding sequence is TGCAGTGCTAGATTGAGTAGGGCCAGCGATATCCAGCCCCAGCATTTT.

This clonotype was counted at least ten times. The V and J genes are TRBV11-1 and TRBJ2-5; 8 nucleotides agree with TRBD1. Germline CDR1 and CDR2: SGHAT and FQDESV (reference sequence). Trimming removed 7 bases from V and 0 bases from J; junction bases left unmatched: 7. The CDR3 is made up of 15 amino acids. This CDR3 is CASKRTGSHQETQYF. The CDR3 region has the DNA TGTGCCAGCAAACGGACAGGGTCGCACCAAGAGACCCAGTACTTC.

This chain links TRBV20-1 with TRBJ2-3, with unresolved D. Germline-derived CDR1 and CDR2 are DFQATT and SNEGSKA (reference sequence). V shed 0 bases and J shed 4 bases, with 11 bases lying between them. The CDR3 has 14 residues. The CDR3 here is CSARDVYKSDTQYF. The CDR3 DNA reads TGCAGTGCTAGAGATGTTTACAAATCAGATACGCAGTATTTT.

This clonotype showed up many times. The chain carries TRBV19 and TRBJ1-5; a possible D gene is TRBD1 (6 bases). Germline V gene data show CDR1 as LNHDA and CDR2 as SQIVND (reference sequence). V was clipped by 5 bases and J by 0 bases, with 11 bases between them. The CDR3 loop spans 15 amino acids. The CDR3 sequence: CASSYRDYSNQPQHF. As DNA, the CDR3 is TGTGCCAGTAGTTACAGGGATTATAGCAATCAGCCCCAGCATTTT.

The chain couples TRBV20-1 to TRBJ1-6; D possibly corresponds to TRBD1 (6 bases). The germline CDR1 and CDR2 sequences are DFQATT and SNEGSKA (reference sequence). The CDR3 spans 13 residues. The V gene lost 0 bases and the J gene lost 10 bases, with 10 bases spanning the gap. DNA of the CDR3: TGCAGTGCTAGAGACGCAGGGGTATCACCCCTCCACTTT. Protein: CSARDAGVSPLHF.

This clonotype was seen ten or more times. The CDR3: CASSLSENSGNTIYF. The CDR3 region has the DNA TGTGCCAGCAGCTTGTCCGAAAACTCTGGAAACACCATATATTTT. V gene TRBV7-9 combines with J gene TRBJ1-3; no clear D gene. The ends were cut back, 3 bases at V and 0 bases at J, with 9 bases in the middle. CDR1 SEHNR and CDR2 FQNEAQ come from the germline V gene (reference sequence). The length of the CDR3 is 15 residues.

The sample holds a few counts of this clonotype. The chain is built from TRBV20-1 and TRBJ2-5, with TRBD2 matching 8 bases. J lost 3 bases, V lost 0 bases, and 9 bases had no gene match. Germline values: CDR1 DFQATT, CDR2 SNEGSKA (reference sequence). The CDR3 length is 16 residues. The DNA for the CDR3 is TGCAGTGCTAGAGATTTCACCGGGAGGGAGGAAGAGACCCAGTACTTC. Its protein product is CSARDFTGREEETQYF.

The chain uses TRBV10-3 and TRBJ1-1; D is uncertain. CDR1 is ENHRY and CDR2 is SYGVKD in the germline V gene. Trimming stripped 6 bases from V and 0 bases from J, with 8 bases between. The CDR3 is 13 amino acids. The DNA of the CDR3 is TGTGCCATCAGGGGTTGGATGAACACTGAAGCTTTCTTT. This gives the protein CAIRGWMNTEAFF.

This clonotype was recorded at least ten times. The CDR3 is CASSLAGTGKETQYF. The CDR3 DNA is TGTGCCAGCAGCTTGGCCGGGACAGGGAAAGAGACCCAGTACTTC. The gene calls are TRBV5-5 and TRBJ2-5; TRBD1 matches 9 bases. The ends lost 0 bases at V and 3 bases at J; junction bases unmatched: 3. Germline loops: CDR1 SGHKS, CDR2 YYEKEE (reference sequence). The CDR3 has 15 residues.

The chain recombines TRBV5-5 with TRBJ2-1; D gene unclear. The germline V gene has CDR1 SGHKS and CDR2 YYEKEE (reference sequence). The V end was cut by 0 bases, the J end by 5 bases, with 9 bases between. This CDR3 region has 14 residues. This CDR3 reads CASSLVWGHNEQFF. DNA of the CDR3: TGTGCCAGCAGCTTGGTGTGGGGTCACAATGAGCAGTTCTTC.

This sequence joins TRBV5-5 and TRBJ2-5, with D maybe TRBD2 (6 bases). V was shortened by 1 base and J by 5 bases, with 15 bases between the two germline ends. Germline loops: CDR1 SGHKS, CDR2 YYEKEE (reference sequence). The CDR3 has 15 residues. The CDR3 sequence: CASSLRGGARETQYF. CDR3 nucleotides: TGTGCCAGCAGCTTGCGAGGCGGGGCACGGGAGACCCAGTACTTC.

The table lists this clonotype with a few counts. The chain combines TRBV7-2 with TRBJ2-7; 11 nucleotides match TRBD1. The length of the CDR3 is 16 residues. The ends lost 5 bases at V and 5 bases at J; junction bases unmatched: 11. Germline V gene lookup returns CDR1 SGHTA and CDR2 FQGNSA. This CDR3 is CASSVVGTGGRDEQYF. The DNA of the CDR3 is TGTGCCAGCAGCGTAGTCGGGACAGGGGGTCGAGACGAGCAGTACTTC.

The CDR3 bases are TGCAGCGTTCAGGGGCTGAGGGGAAACACTGAAGCTTTCTTT. Its translation: CSVQGLRGNTEAFF. The chain joins TRBV29-1 to TRBJ1-1; maybe TRBD1 (6 bases). The length of the CDR3 is 14 residues. With 5 bases removed from V and 2 bases from J, the gap between germline ends came to 15 bases. Germline CDR1 and CDR2: SQVTM and ANQGSEA.

This clonotype was seen a few times. V is TRBV7-6 and J is TRBJ2-3; D possibly corresponds to TRBD2 (5 bases). The CDR3 extends over 14 amino acids. The V gene's germline CDR1 is SGHVS and CDR2 FNYEAQ. Trimming stripped 5 bases from V and 5 bases from J, with 14 bases between. This chain's CDR3 is CASSRASSGDTQYF. The CDR3 DNA is TGTGCCAGCAGCAGAGCGTCGAGCGGAGATACGCAGTATTTT.

This chain joins TRBV4-3 and TRBJ2-5, with 13 bases matching TRBD2. CDR3 length: 17 amino acids. V shed 0 bases and J 2 bases; nucleotides not matched to a gene: 3. Germline V lookup: CDR1 LGHNA, CDR2 YSLEER. The CDR3, as DNA: TGCGCCAGCAGCCAAGAGTGGACTAGCGGGGGACAAGAGACCCAGTACTTC. Translating gives CASSQEWTSGGQETQYF.

The rearrangement links TRBV6-5 to TRBJ2-5; D perhaps matches TRBD2 (5 bases). V shed 2 bases and J shed 4 bases, with 17 bases lying between them. Germline values: CDR1 MNHEY, CDR2 SVGAGI. The CDR3 runs 16 residues. The CDR3 region has the DNA TGTGCCAGCAGTTACATCGGTCCCTCGGCGGGAGAGACCCAGTACTTC. As protein: CASSYIGPSAGETQYF.